These 28 T cell receptor beta chains originate from one sample sequenced in a study of blood T cell repertoires in COVID-19. TCRdb's table, derived via immunoSEQ multiplex PCR, lists solely in-frame clones and lacks some. The sample comprises more than 200,000 clones, 75% to 90% of which are singletons, and 2% to 3% rests with the top ten. Sequencing input: peripheral blood. The receptor source for this set is a man younger than 45 with COVID-19, enrolled during active disease.

This clone occurred a few times. V usage is TRBV14 and J usage is TRBJ2-3; the match to TRBD2 covers 7 bases. The CDR3 has 14 amino acids. CDR1 is SGHDN and CDR2 is FVKESK in the germline V gene. V was clipped by 3 bases and J by 11 bases; unmatched bases: 11. This chain's CDR3 is CASSHLAGDWRQYF. The CDR3 DNA reads TGTGCCAGCAGCCACCTCGCGGGGGACTGGCGGCAGTATTTT.

The V gene is TRBV19, the J gene TRBJ2-2, with 7 bases fitting TRBD1. With V trimmed by 7 bases and J by 5 bases, 4 bases remained unmatched. Germline-derived CDR1 and CDR2 are LNHDA and SQIVND (reference sequence). The CDR3 loop spans 13 amino acids. DNA for the CDR3: TGTGCCAGTACCCAGGGGGAAACCGGGGAGCTGTTTTTT. Protein: CASTQGETGELFF.

Only a few counts were recorded for this clone. The genes are TRBV18 and TRBJ1-2, with 7 bases that match TRBD1. The CDR3 sequence is 17 residues long. Trimming cost V 2 bases and J 5 bases; bases outside gene matches: 14. Germline CDR1 is KGHSH and CDR2 is LQKENI. As DNA, the CDR3 is TGTGCCAGCTCACCAGCCCTCCTCCAGACAGGGACGTATGGCTACACCTTC. Amino acids: CASSPALLQTGTYGYTF.

This sequence joins TRBV6-5 and TRBJ1-6; perhaps TRBD1 as D (6 bases). Trimming stripped 5 bases from V and 9 bases from J, with 14 bases between. The CDR3 has 14 amino acids. Germline CDR1 and CDR2: MNHEY and SVGAGI. CDR3 sequence (DNA): TGTGCCAGCAGTCGACAATTCAGGGGTTCACCCCTCCACTTT. Its translation: CASSRQFRGSPLHF.

CDR3: CASSQVRGGRTYNEQFF. In DNA, the CDR3 is TGTGCCAGCAGCCAAGTACGAGGCGGGCGCACCTACAATGAGCAGTTCTTC. J is TRBJ2-1 and V is TRBV14; D might be TRBD2 (5 bases). The germline V gene has CDR1 SGHDN and CDR2 FVKESK. CDR3 length: 17 residues. The V end was cut by 1 base, the J end by 2 bases, with 15 bases between.

This chain uses TRBV4-3 with TRBJ1-6, with TRBD1 matching over 8 bases. Germline lookup yields CDR1 LGHNA and CDR2 YSLEER. CDR3 length: 14 residues. J gave up 8 bases and V 5 bases, and 5 bases lay outside the gene matches. The CDR3 DNA is TGCGCCAGCAGCTACGGACAGGGTGATTCACCCCTCCACTTT. Translation gives CASSYGQGDSPLHF.

V is TRBV5-1 and J is TRBJ1-1; 8 bases are a match to TRBD1. This CDR3 contains 14 residues. V dropped 4 bases and J dropped 4; count of bases not matched to a gene: 6. Germline V lookup: CDR1 SGHRS, CDR2 YFSETQ. CDR3 protein: CASSLGQGITEAFF. The CDR3, as DNA: TGCGCCAGCAGCCTAGGACAGGGAATCACTGAAGCTTTCTTT.

This clone was seen a single time. This chain uses TRBV29-1 with TRBJ2-1; TRBD2 matches at 10 bases. Trimming at V came to 3 bases and at J to 3 bases, leaving 14 bases not matched to a gene. The CDR3 is 18 amino acids. Germline V gene lookup returns CDR1 SQVTM and CDR2 ANQGSEA. The DNA of the CDR3 is TGCAGCGTTGATCGCACTGCCGGGACTAGCGTACTCTACAATGAGCAGTTCTTC. Protein product: CSVDRTAGTSVLYNEQFF.

The chain carries TRBV6-5 and TRBJ2-2; unclear D gene. The CDR3 totals 15 residues. From germline, CDR1 is MNHEY and CDR2 SVGAGI. Trimming took 2 bases from V and 0 from J, leaving 7 bases between them. CDR3 DNA sequence: TGTGCCAGCAGTTACCAAGACTCGAACACCGGGGAGCTGTTTTTT. It translates to CASSYQDSNTGELFF.

The chain has TRBV9 and TRBJ2-1; D is ambiguous. Germline V gene sequence: CDR1 SGDLS, CDR2 YYNGEE. The CDR3 contains 12 residues. Trimming shortened V by 4 bases and J by 8 bases, and 10 bases separated the two germline ends. Here the CDR3 reads CASSPRWDEQFF. For the CDR3, the DNA is TGTGCCAGCAGCCCTAGGTGGGATGAGCAGTTCTTC.

J is TRBJ2-4 and V is TRBV11-2; D remains ambiguous. V lost 4 bases, J lost 8 bases, and 12 bases lay in between. Germline CDR1 and CDR2: SGHAT and FQNNGV. The CDR3 extends over 13 amino acids. Written as DNA, the CDR3 is TGTGCCAGCAGCTCCCAGTCTCGGGACATTCAGTACTTC. Encoded protein: CASSSQSRDIQYF.

To note about this clone: A junction end diverges from the germline sequence, so it may reflect a read error. The J gene is TRBJ2-1, the V gene TRBV7-3, with no clear D. CDR1 SGHTA and CDR2 FQGTGA come from the germline V gene. The CDR3 length is 12 residues. CDR3 bases: TGTGCCAGCAGCCTCCCCTATAATGAGCAGTTCTTC. Encoded protein: CASSLPYNEQFF.

The rearrangement links TRBV4-3 to TRBJ1-1, with D possibly being TRBD1 (6 bases). Looked up from germline, CDR1 is LGHNA and CDR2 is YSLEER. This CDR3 comprises 16 residues. Trimming took off 0 bases at V and 1 base at J, with 12 bases between the two ends. CDR3 in DNA: TGCGCCAGCAGCCAAGAGGTCTGGGGGCAGAACACTGAAGCTTTCTTT. Protein product: CASSQEVWGQNTEAFF.

V gene TRBV24-1 combines with J gene TRBJ1-2; TRBD1 matches at 7 bases. In germline, CDR1 is KGHDR, CDR2 SFDVKD. This CDR3 region has 16 residues. Losses at the gene ends were 3 bases for V and 5 bases for J; bases not matched to a gene: 11. The CDR3 region has the DNA TGTGCCACCAGTGATCGAGGGGGCGTTGATTGGTATGGCTACACCTTC. Its protein is CATSDRGGVDWYGYTF.

This chain uses TRBV4-1 with TRBJ2-3; D gene uncertain. V lost 0 bases, J lost 0 bases, and 10 bases lay in between. Germline CDR1 MGHRA, CDR2 YSYEKL. This CDR3 has 16 amino acids. CDR3 sequence reads: CASSQDPMTSTDTQYF. CDR3 nucleotide sequence: TGCGCCAGCAGCCAAGATCCCATGACTAGCACAGATACGCAGTATTTT.

V is TRBV30 and J is TRBJ2-1; TRBD1 aligns across 7 bases. This CDR3 has 15 residues. Germline V gene lookup returns CDR1 GTSNPN and CDR2 SVGIG (reference sequence). V trimming: 0 bases; J trimming: 6 bases; junction bases outside the gene matches: 8. The CDR3, as DNA: TGTGCCTGGAGTGTTCTGGACAGGTCTTTCAATGAGCAGTTCTTC. Translating gives CAWSVLDRSFNEQFF. The whole variable domain, filled in from reference TRBV30 and TRBJ2-1, reads SQTIHQWPATLVQPVGSPLSLECTVEGTSNPNLYWYRQAAGRGLQLLFYSVGIGQISSEVPQNLSASRPQDRQFILSSKKLLLSDSGFYLCAWSVLDRSFNEQFFGPGTRLTVL.

This clone appeared a few times. The chain couples TRBV24-1 to TRBJ2-2; TRBD1 matches at 8 bases. The V gene end was trimmed by 9 bases and the J gene end by 2 bases; junction bases not matched to a gene: 1. This CDR3 spans 13 amino acids. The germline gives CDR1 KGHDR, CDR2 SFDVKD. In DNA, the CDR3 is TGTGCCACCCAGGGGGCCAACACCGGGGAGCTGTTTTTT. The encoded protein is CATQGANTGELFF.

This clone appeared a single time. This chain uses TRBV4-2 with TRBJ1-6; D gene ambiguous. Germline lookup yields CDR1 LGHNA and CDR2 YNFKEQ. Trimming cost V 2 bases and J 5 bases, with 7 bases left between them. The CDR3 loop spans 14 amino acids. As DNA, the CDR3 is TGTGCCAGCAGCCAACCTCAGGATAATTCACCCCTCCACTTT. Its protein product is CASSQPQDNSPLHF.

This chain links TRBV20-1 with TRBJ2-7; D perhaps matches TRBD2 (6 bases). The V and J ends lost 3 bases and 4 bases respectively, with 19 bases between them. The V gene's germline CDR1 is DFQATT and CDR2 SNEGSKA (reference sequence). The CDR3 has 15 residues. The CDR3 loop is CSASDRERLIYEQYF. The CDR3 nucleotides read TGCAGTGCTAGTGATCGGGAGAGACTAATTTACGAGCAGTACTTC.

The chain recombines TRBV6-2 or TRBV6-3 with TRBJ1-2; no reliable D call. The CDR3 has 11 residues. V was shortened by 2 bases and J by 7 bases, with 5 bases between the two germline ends. Germline V gene lookup returns CDR1 MNHEY and CDR2 SVGEGT. As DNA, the CDR3 is TGTGCCAGCAGTTACCCGGGTGGCTACACCTTC. Residues: CASSYPGGYTF.

The rearrangement uses TRBV7-2 and TRBJ1-1; perhaps TRBD1 as D (5 bases). The germline V and J ends were trimmed by 4 bases and 8 bases, with 8 bases remaining between them. CDR1 SGHTA and CDR2 FQGNSA come from the germline V gene. The CDR3 is 11 residues long. The CDR3 region has the DNA TGTGCCAGCAGCTGGGGCGTGGAAGCTTTCTTT. This sequence encodes CASSWGVEAFF.

A single count supports this clone. The gene calls are TRBV4-1 and TRBJ2-2; 7 positions match TRBD2. The CDR3 has 15 residues. Unmatched junction bases numbered 3, after V lost 1 base and J lost 4 bases. Germline lookup yields CDR1 MGHRA and CDR2 YSYEKL. Written as DNA, the CDR3 is TGCGCCAGCAGCCAAGGACTAGCAGTCACCGGGGAGCTGTTTTTT. This gives the protein CASSQGLAVTGELFF.

V gene TRBV27 combines with J gene TRBJ1-2; 10 bases are a match to TRBD1. CDR1 is MNHEY and CDR2 is SMNVEV in the germline V gene (reference sequence). V shed 5 bases and J 7 bases; nucleotides not matched to a gene: 16. The CDR3 is made up of 17 amino acids. This CDR3 is CASSLFIGTGDRVGYTF. CDR3 sequence (DNA): TGTGCCAGCAGTCTCTTCATCGGGACAGGGGATCGAGTTGGCTACACCTTC.

The rearrangement links TRBV9 to TRBJ1-6; the match to TRBD1 covers 7 bases. V gave up 4 bases and J gave up 10 bases; unmatched junction bases: 14. This CDR3 has 16 amino acids. Germline CDR1 SGDLS, CDR2 YYNGEE. The CDR3 loop reads CASSIDGQVPASPLHF. CDR3 bases: TGTGCCAGCAGCATAGACGGACAGGTTCCCGCCTCACCCCTCCACTTT.

V usage is TRBV19 and J usage is TRBJ1-6; D gene unclear. This CDR3 is 15 amino acids long. Germline CDR1 LNHDA, CDR2 SQIVND (reference sequence). The V and J ends lost 7 bases and 6 bases respectively, with 16 bases between them. CDR3 amino acids: CASTPQPGGNSPLHF. For the CDR3, the DNA is TGTGCCAGTACCCCGCAGCCTGGAGGTAATTCACCCCTCCACTTT.

The chain couples TRBV7-3 to TRBJ2-1; 11 nucleotides agree with TRBD1. The CDR3 consists of 15 residues. The V segment lost 3 bases and the J segment 4 bases; nucleotides outside the gene matches: 2. The germline CDR1 and CDR2 sequences are SGHTA and FQGTGA. The CDR3 protein is CASSLGQGVYNEQFF. In nucleotides, the CDR3 is TGTGCCAGCAGCTTGGGACAGGGGGTTTACAATGAGCAGTTCTTC.

The gene calls are TRBV29-1 and TRBJ2-1; 8 nucleotides match TRBD2. The germline gives CDR1 SQVTM, CDR2 ANQGSEA. Trimming took 5 bases from V and 0 from J; bases not matched to a gene: 3. The CDR3 is made up of 14 amino acids. The CDR3 DNA sequence: TGCAGCGTTCCAAGCGGGAGCTCCTACAATGAGCAGTTCTTC. It encodes CSVPSGSSYNEQFF.

The rearrangement joins TRBV18 to TRBJ1-4; the D is unclear. Looked up from germline, CDR1 is KGHSH and CDR2 is LQKENI. V was trimmed by 2 bases and J by 2 bases, leaving 12 bases between them. The CDR3 length is 16 residues. The CDR3 here is CASSPKLVGTNEKLFF. The CDR3 nucleotides are TGTGCCAGCTCACCAAAATTAGTCGGGACTAATGAAAAACTGTTTTTT.